This T cell receptor (beta chain) was retrieved from a study of blood T cells in healthy people across ages. Findings and caveats of the study: Greater diversity and more naive CD4+ cells were seen in long-lived donors than in aged donors.

The sample, approximately 10 milliliters of peripheral blood, was drawn from each donor. Comment on this clonotype: The antigen is unknown.

Primers used in a second PCR of roughly 6 to 12 cycles were a sample-barcoded 5' primer and a J-beta primer mix. Every cDNA was tagged by a template-switch adaptor with 12 random nucleotides. TCRdb analysed the 5' RACE reads with MiXCR anew, one entry per CDR3 protein. Seen here are roughly 1.4 million distinct CDR3 sequences, approximately 59% observed once, and the top ten hold more than 6%. CDR1 and CDR2 from the germline V gene are DFQATT and SNEGSKA (reference sequence). CDR3 length equals 14 residues. V lost 1 base and J 1 base, leaving 10 bases between the germline ends. The sequence came from a man between 18 and 35 years old in good health. V usage is TRBV20-1 and J usage is TRBJ2-5; D is uncertain. Sequenced material: blood. CDR3: CSARVPALQETQYF. The CDR3 nucleotides are TGCAGTGCTAGAGTACCCGCCCTCCAAGAGACCCAGTACTTC.